This T cell receptor (beta chain) is drawn from a study of shared clonotypes between healthy human individuals. Study-level points and caveats: As a rule, naive subsets had a larger estimated richness than memory subsets. Clonotypes shared by all four sorted-subset donors had higher generation probabilities than non-shared clonotypes.

Assay: immunoSEQ multiplex PCR; the TCRdb copy retains only in-frame clones and omits some. The sample consists of about 1 million clones, 70% to 80% of them appearing once. The germline V gene encodes CDR1 LNHDA and CDR2 SQIVND (reference sequence). This CDR3 has 16 amino acids. Trimming left V 1 base short and J 0 bases short, with 10 bases between. About this clone itself: Its antigen is not known.

Negatively enriched CD4+ T cells were divided by CD45RA into naive and memory. V and J are TRBV19 and TRBJ2-1, with TRBD2 as a possible D gene (6 bases). The sample consisted of memory CD4+ T cells sorted from blood. Subset defined: CD45RA-negative fraction. The origin of this receptor is a man between 18 and 35 years old in good health. The CDR3 protein is CASSIGTTLSYNEQFF. Written as DNA, the CDR3 is TGTGCCAGTAGTATAGGGACTACCCTCTCCTACAATGAGCAGTTCTTC. Together with reference TRBV19 and TRBJ2-1, the CDR3 gives the full variable domain: DGGITQSPKYLFRKEGQNVTLSCEQNLNHDAMYWYRQDPGQGLRLIYYSQIVNDFQKGDIAEGYSVSREKKESFPLTVTSAQKNPTAFYLCASSIGTTLSYNEQFFGPGTRLTVL.